This T cell receptor (beta chain) stems from a study of tumor-infiltrating lymphocytes in glioblastoma multiforme. Germline V lookup: CDR1 SEHNR, CDR2 FQNEAQ (reference sequence). There are 18 residues in the CDR3. Between the trimmed V and J ends, which lost 5 bases and 0 bases, there was a span of 22 bases. With respect to this clonotype: Its antigen is as yet unknown.

Three nested ARM-PCR rounds with V-beta and C-beta primers built TCRB libraries. These TCRB libraries lack any described unique molecular identifiers. MiXCR was run by TCRdb on the multiplex PCR reads, yielding one entry per CDR3 protein. The table lists 25,000 to 40,000 distinct CDR3 sequences, roughly three fifths of them singletons. Study outcomes and limitations: Detected clone frequencies may not reflect cell counts, being RNA-based. The T cells in this sample were not sorted into functional subsets. TCR plus mutation findings rest on a single glioblastoma patient.

The chain recombines TRBV7-9 with TRBJ1-1; possibly TRBD1 for D (6 bases). Material: brain tumor tissue. The receptor was isolated from a male donor with glioblastoma. The CDR3 protein is CASSKRGTQALLNTEAFF. The CDR3 DNA sequence: TGTGCCAGCAGCAAAAGAGGGACACAAGCCTTACTGAACACTGAAGCTTTCTTT.